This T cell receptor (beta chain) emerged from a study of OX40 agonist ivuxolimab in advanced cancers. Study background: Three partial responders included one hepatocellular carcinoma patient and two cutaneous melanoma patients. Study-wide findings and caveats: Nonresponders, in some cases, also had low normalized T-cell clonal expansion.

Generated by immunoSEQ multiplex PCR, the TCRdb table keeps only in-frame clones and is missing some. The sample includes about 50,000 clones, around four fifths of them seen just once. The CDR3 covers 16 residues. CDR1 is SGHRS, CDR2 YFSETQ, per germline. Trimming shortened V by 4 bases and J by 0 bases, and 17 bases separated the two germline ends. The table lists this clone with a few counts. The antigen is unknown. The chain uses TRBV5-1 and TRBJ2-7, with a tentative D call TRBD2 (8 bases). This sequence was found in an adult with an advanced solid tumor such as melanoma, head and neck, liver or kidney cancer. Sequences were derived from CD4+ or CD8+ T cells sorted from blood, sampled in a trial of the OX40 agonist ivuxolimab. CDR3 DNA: TGCGCCAGCAGCCCGGGGGGGACAGCGAACTCCTACGAGCAGTACTTC. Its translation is CASSPGGTANSYEQYF.